Shown below are 4 T cell receptor beta chains from a single sample sequenced in a study of control samples from healthy donors and cancer patients. Clones were read by immunoSEQ multiplex PCR, and TCRdb kept only the in-frame ones, dropping some. The sample comprises some 150,000 clones, more than 80% of which are singletons, and approximately 6.8% rests with the top ten. Material: blood. Receptors originate from a man between 18 and 29 years old in good health.

The V gene is TRBV5-1, the J gene TRBJ2-7; 8 bases fit TRBD1. CDR1 is SGHRS and CDR2 is YFSETQ in the germline V gene. The CDR3 runs 14 residues. Trimming at V came to 1 base and at J to 3 bases, leaving 3 bases not matched to a gene. CDR3 residues: CASSLYTGGYEQYF. The CDR3 bases are TGCGCCAGCAGCTTGTACACAGGGGGCTACGAGCAGTACTTC. The variable domain in full, completed from reference TRBV5-1 and TRBJ2-7, reads KAGVTQTPRYLIKTRGQQVTLSCSPISGHRSVSWYQQTPGQGLQFLFEYFSETQRNKGNFPGRFSGRQFSNSRSEMNVSTLELGDSALYLCASSLYTGGYEQYFGPGTRLTVT.

The genes are TRBV5-1 and TRBJ2-5, with D tentatively TRBD1 (6 bases). Germline lookup yields CDR1 SGHRS and CDR2 YFSETQ. Trimming took 1 base from V and 3 from J, leaving 10 bases between them. The CDR3 is 14 amino acids. The CDR3 loop is CASSLRDTEETQYF. The CDR3 nucleotides read TGCGCCAGCAGCTTGCGGGACACCGAAGAGACCCAGTACTTC.

This clone was observed once. The chain uses TRBV7-9 and TRBJ2-5; no definite D call. V gave up 6 bases and J gave up 5 bases, with 16 bases separating them. CDR3 length equals 14 residues. CDR1 and CDR2 (germline): SEHNR, FQNEAQ (reference sequence). CDR3 protein: CASRPTPFGETQYF. DNA of the CDR3: TGTGCCAGCAGGCCTACCCCATTCGGGGAGACCCAGTACTTC.

The V gene is TRBV11-2, the J gene TRBJ2-5; D is uncertain. Trimming took off 1 base at V and 3 bases at J, with 9 bases between the two ends. This CDR3 has 14 residues. CDR1 and CDR2 from the germline V gene are SGHAT and FQNNGV. The CDR3: CASSLGPGKETQYF. The CDR3 coding sequence is TGTGCCAGCAGCTTAGGCCCAGGAAAAGAGACCCAGTACTTC.